This entry is about one T cell receptor beta chain. Its antigen specificity is not known. Qualities for individual bases were not recorded, and no much larger clone is one base off. Each collaborating institution followed its own protocols to collect whole blood in K2EDTA tubes. For TCRbeta analysis, collaborators shipped samples in one of three forms: frozen whole blood, isolated PBMCs, or DNA extracted from either of those sample types. This entry belongs to a study of blood T cell repertoires in COVID-19 (TCRdb year 2020). With respect to the entire study: The collaborator samples originated in the United States, Italy and Spain and spanned the acute and convalescent phases of COVID-19. Where available, HLA class I and class II types were obtained from metadata supplied by the sample provider rather than from assay-based typing. The repertoires were released in a freely available public database intended as a resource for research on the immune response to SARS-CoV-2. The dataset comprised deeply sampled blood TCRbeta repertoires from subjects exposed to, actively infected with, or recovered from COVID-19. The prospective study material was composed of cDNA or gDNA derived from T cells, B-cell-depleted T cells, or PBMCs. The sample metadata nearly always contained a de-identified subject ID, COVID-19 status, age in years and sex. The samples were drawn from two sources: the first 160 participants of the ongoing ImmuneRACE study, and about 1,300 subjects contributed by 6 global collaborators. The paper as a whole reports these results and caveats: The amount of clinical and demographic metadata varied by source and participant and was provided uncurated.

Trimming takes 1 base from V and 0 bases from J, and the germline ends sit 7 bases apart. The germline V gene provides CDR1 MDHEN and CDR2 SYDVKM. The CDR3, from cysteine to phenylalanine, totals 15 residues. Only the CDR3 part of the read is kept: 45 bases, read in frame from the first base. TCRbeta CDR3 regions were amplified from genomic DNA by means of the immunoSEQ Assay, a bias-controlled multiplex PCR. As for the authors' bioinformatics: Within the assay, amplification of reference gene primers was used to estimate how many nucleated cells each sample contained. To quantify the absolute abundance of each unique TCRbeta CDR3 rearrangement, sequence reads were collapsed and filtered. For each sample, productive Simpson clonality was calculated by taking the square root of Simpson's diversity index across productive rearrangements. The source is immuneACCESS, and TCRdb retained only in-frame sequences with V and J called. Part of the clones is not carried over; for the studies checked, unresolved V genes explain less than half of this, and the remainder is unexplained. V and J calls and clone size are given by that table; D and trimming were obtained from the DNA. The sample includes approximately 300,000 clones, with approximately 88% observed a single time. The ten largest clones represent approximately 4% of the sample.

Input material: peripheral blood. The clonotype originates from a woman between 50 and 59 years old with active or convalescent COVID-19. The chain joins TRBV28 to TRBJ1-3; 6 matching bases give a weak D call of TRBD1. The DNA sequence reads TGTGCCAGCAGTTTATCCAGGGGCTCTGGAAACACCATATATTTT. Its translation reads: CASSLSRGSGNTIYF.